Sequencing of this T cell receptor beta chain was carried out in a study of T cell responses to AZD1222 COVID-19 vaccine. Across the whole study: Pooling of second doses given at about 4 or about 12 weeks was done.

Germline values: CDR1 MNHEY, CDR2 SVGAGI. This CDR3 has 15 amino acids. V shed 6 bases and J 4 bases; nucleotides not matched to a gene: 6. Broader study findings: Donor demographics were predominantly white British with a female majority; clonal diversity may be underestimated.

As to this clone: Its antigen is currently unknown.

Profiled with immunoSEQ multiplex PCR; TCRdb holds only in-frame clones, not every one. Here the sample spans about 120,000 clones, 70% to 90% being singletons. The sequence was collected from an adult in good health. The chain recombines TRBV6-5 with TRBJ2-2, with TRBD1 identical over 9 bases. The sequenced sample was peripheral blood, obtained on day 0 of AZD1222 vaccination. CDR3 sequence reads: CASSRDRVSTGELFF. Here the CDR3 DNA reads TGTGCCAGCAGCCGGGACAGGGTGTCCACCGGGGAGCTGTTTTTT.